Presented here are 26 T cell receptor beta chains from one specimen sequenced in a study of neoadjuvant anti-PD-1 for oral cavity cancer. Here immunoSEQ multiplex PCR was the method, and the copy in TCRdb shows in-frame clones only, minus some. Of 14,000 to 15,000 clones in the sample, under 80% were seen once. The source was PBMCs, collected before nivolumab (anti-PD-1) treatment. The origin of the receptors is a person between 40 and 80 years old with oral cavity squamous cell carcinoma.

This chain links TRBV2 with TRBJ1-2; TRBD1 is a possible D gene (6 bases). The CDR3 spans 17 residues. Trimming removed 4 bases from V and 0 bases from J, with 18 bases in between. Germline V gene data show CDR1 as SNHLY and CDR2 as FYNNEI. The CDR3 DNA sequence: TGTGCCAGCAGTGGCAGCAAGGGGACACGAGCTAACTATGGCTACACCTTC. It translates to CASSGSKGTRANYGYTF.

This chain connects TRBV6-1 to TRBJ2-5; 7 nucleotides match TRBD2. Germline CDR1 reads MNHNS; CDR2 reads SASEGT. The CDR3 has 14 amino acids. J gave up 4 bases and V 8 bases, and 10 bases lay outside the gene matches. CDR3 loop: CASGRVGGSETQYF. The CDR3 region has the DNA TGTGCCAGCGGAAGGGTGGGGGGGTCAGAGACCCAGTACTTC.

The chain carries TRBV7-3 and TRBJ1-5; the D is unclear. CDR3 size: 14 residues. Germline V gene lookup returns CDR1 SGHTA and CDR2 FQGTGA. The V and J ends lost 1 base and 9 bases respectively, with 13 bases between them. The CDR3 here is CASSLSGDGGPQHF. For the CDR3, the DNA is TGTGCCAGCAGCTTAAGTGGGGATGGAGGGCCCCAGCATTTT.

V gene TRBV7-2 combines with J gene TRBJ2-7; D gene unclear. CDR1 and CDR2 (germline): SGHTA, FQGNSA. The CDR3 spans 13 residues. V was trimmed by 3 bases and J by 0 bases, leaving 6 bases between them. CDR3 sequence (DNA): TGTGCCAGCAGCTTTATGAGCTCCTACGAGCAGTACTTC. Translation gives CASSFMSSYEQYF.

The chain carries TRBV30 and TRBJ2-2, with D tentatively TRBD2 (5 bases). Germline assignment: CDR1 GTSNPN and CDR2 SVGIG (reference sequence). There are 15 residues in the CDR3. The ends were cut back, 3 bases at V and 4 bases at J, with 15 bases in the middle. The CDR3 region is CAWRSRGVGTGELFF. In DNA form, the CDR3 reads TGTGCCTGGAGGTCCCGGGGAGTCGGCACCGGGGAGCTGTTTTTT.

This clone was detected only once. CDR3 loop: CASSEGQSATNEKLFF. The CDR3 DNA follows: TGCGCCAGCAGCGAGGGACAGAGTGCAACTAATGAAAAACTGTTTTTT. The genes are TRBV5-1 and TRBJ1-4, with 7 bases that match TRBD1. Germline CDR1 is SGHRS and CDR2 is YFSETQ. The CDR3 totals 16 residues. With V trimmed by 4 bases and J by 0 bases, 6 bases remained unmatched.

The V call is TRBV29-1, the J call TRBJ2-7, with 8 bases lining up with TRBD1. Trimming removed 3 bases from V and 6 bases from J; junction bases left unmatched: 16. CDR3 length: 16 amino acids. Looked up from germline, CDR1 is SQVTM and CDR2 is ANQGSEA. The CDR3 reads CSVEECFGQGRFEQYF. CDR3 sequence (DNA): TGCAGCGTTGAGGAGTGTTTTGGACAGGGACGGTTCGAGCAGTACTTC.

The chain links TRBV7-9 to TRBJ1-5; no reliable D call. Trimming pared 5 bases from V and 2 bases from J, leaving 19 bases between. Germline lookup yields CDR1 SEHNR and CDR2 FQNEAQ (reference sequence). The CDR3 is 17 amino acids. The CDR3 DNA is TGTGCCAGCAGCCTTGCCCCTCCTGGGAGAGGCAATCAGCCCCAGCATTTT. As protein: CASSLAPPGRGNQPQHF.

This clone was recorded a few times. This chain joins TRBV5-1 and TRBJ1-1; the D gene is possibly TRBD1 (6 bases). CDR3 size: 13 residues. Germline V lookup: CDR1 SGHRS, CDR2 YFSETQ. Trimming pared 5 bases from V and 5 bases from J, leaving 13 bases between. DNA for the CDR3: TGCGCCAGCAGTGCCTCGACAGGAACTGAAGCTTTCTTT. It encodes CASSASTGTEAFF.

This chain links TRBV6-5 with TRBJ2-5; TRBD2 might be the D (6 bases). The J call may be mistaken, given a closer DNA end match to TRBJ2-7. CDR3 length: 13 amino acids. CDR1 is MNHEY, CDR2 SVGAGI, per germline. The CDR3 loop is CASRSSGPYEQYF. The CDR3, as DNA: TGTGCCAGCAGGTCAAGCGGGCCCTACGAGCAGTACTTC.

The chain couples TRBV5-5 to TRBJ2-2; TRBD1 is a possible D gene (5 bases). CDR3 length equals 14 residues. Germline values: CDR1 SGHKS, CDR2 YYEKEE (reference sequence). The V and J ends lost 3 bases and 2 bases respectively, with 8 bases between them. The CDR3 DNA follows: TGTGCCAGCAGCTGGGGCGAAAACACCGGGGAGCTGTTTTTT. Translation: CASSWGENTGELFF.

The V gene is TRBV29-1, the J gene TRBJ1-1, with no clear D. V was trimmed by 4 bases and J by 4 bases, leaving 4 bases between them. CDR1 is SQVTM, CDR2 ANQGSEA, per germline. This CDR3 spans 10 amino acids. The DNA for the CDR3 is TGCAGCGTTGCCGGCACTGAAGCTTTCTTT. Translation: CSVAGTEAFF.

DNA of the CDR3: TGTGCCTGGACGGGGGGTACCACTGAAGCTTTCTTT. Its protein is CAWTGGTTEAFF. This chain connects TRBV30 to TRBJ1-1; TRBD1 might be the D (5 bases). CDR1 is GTSNPN and CDR2 is SVGIG in the germline V gene (reference sequence). Trimming cost V 4 bases and J 4 bases, with 10 bases left between them. The CDR3 sequence is 12 residues long.

The V call is TRBV5-1, the J call TRBJ2-1; the match to TRBD2 covers 8 bases. Germline-derived CDR1 and CDR2 are SGHRS and YFSETQ. This CDR3 has 17 amino acids. Germline trimming cut 0 bases from V and 3 bases from J; bases unmatched to any gene: 8. CDR3 amino acids: CASSLAVGRGIYNEQFF. CDR3 nucleotides: TGCGCCAGCAGCTTGGCTGTCGGGAGGGGGATCTACAATGAGCAGTTCTTC. Full variable domain (outside the CDR3, taken from reference TRBV5-1 and TRBJ2-1): KAGVTQTPRYLIKTRGQQVTLSCSPISGHRSVSWYQQTPGQGLQFLFEYFSETQRNKGNFPGRFSGRQFSNSRSEMNVSTLELGDSALYLCASSLAVGRGIYNEQFFGPGTRLTVL.

This clone was seen only a few times. This chain links TRBV2 with TRBJ1-5; possibly TRBD1 for D (5 bases). V shed 11 bases and J shed 3 bases, with 17 bases lying between them. The CDR3 is 14 amino acids. Germline CDR1 SNHLY, CDR2 FYNNEI. The CDR3 spells CACSVRQTNQPQHF. The DNA of the CDR3 is TGTGCCTGCTCGGTCCGACAGACCAATCAGCCCCAGCATTTT.

The chain recombines TRBV27 with TRBJ1-5; D is possibly TRBD1 (5 bases). Trimming stripped 5 bases from V and 5 bases from J, with 13 bases between. This CDR3 region has 14 residues. Looked up from germline, CDR1 is MNHEY and CDR2 is SMNVEV (reference sequence). In DNA, the CDR3 is TGTGCCAGCAGTAGGCAGGGTAGGGATCAGCCCCAGCATTTT. It translates to CASSRQGRDQPQHF.

This sequence joins TRBV7-3 and TRBJ1-6; D perhaps matches TRBD1 (5 bases). Germline CDR1 is SGHTA and CDR2 is FQGTGA. The CDR3 is 16 amino acids. V lost 1 base and J 0 bases, leaving 7 bases between the germline ends. CDR3 loop: CASSLRGDSYNSPLHF. The CDR3 DNA is TGTGCCAGCAGCTTAAGAGGGGACTCCTATAATTCACCCCTCCACTTT.

The chain has TRBV4-2 and TRBJ1-2, with D possibly matching TRBD1 (5 bases). CDR1 and CDR2 from the germline V gene are LGHNA and YNFKEQ. The CDR3 runs 18 residues. V gave up 1 base and J gave up 3 bases, with 21 bases separating them. The chain's CDR3 is CASSQAPGTPTRYYGYTF. The CDR3 DNA follows: TGTGCCAGCAGCCAAGCGCCGGGGACCCCTACCCGCTACTATGGCTACACCTTC.

This clone has a single count. This chain joins TRBV9 and TRBJ2-6, with 9 bases lining up with TRBD1. The CDR3 is 18 residues long. CDR1 SGDLS and CDR2 YYNGEE come from the germline V gene. V shed 4 bases and J 3 bases; nucleotides not matched to a gene: 11. The chain's CDR3 is CASSSTGGKVLGANVLTF. In DNA, the CDR3 is TGTGCCAGCAGCTCAACAGGGGGCAAAGTTCTTGGGGCCAACGTCCTGACTTTC.

This clone was recorded a few times. The chain links TRBV5-1 to TRBJ2-1; either TRBD1 or TRBD2 may supply D (6 bases each). Looked up from germline, CDR1 is SGHRS and CDR2 is YFSETQ. The CDR3 length is 13 residues. Trimming pared 7 bases from V and 5 bases from J, leaving 13 bases between. The CDR3, as DNA: TGCGCCAGCTCCGGGAGACAGGACAATGAGCAGTTCTTC. Its protein is CASSGRQDNEQFF.

The chain combines TRBV6-4 with TRBJ2-3; D unresolved. The CDR3 has 14 amino acids. Trimming cost V 5 bases and J 3 bases, with 12 bases left between them. Looked up from germline, CDR1 is MRHNA and CDR2 is SNTAGT. This CDR3 is CASSPRGWTDTQYF. CDR3 sequence (DNA): TGTGCCAGCAGTCCCCGCGGATGGACAGATACGCAGTATTTT.

This CDR3 is CAWTEGYFGSPLHF. The DNA of the CDR3 is TGTGCCTGGACCGAAGGGTATTTCGGCTCACCCCTCCACTTT. The chain recombines TRBV30 with TRBJ1-6; no clear D. Trimming took 4 bases from V and 10 from J, leaving 17 bases between them. CDR3 length: 14 residues. Germline CDR1 reads GTSNPN; CDR2 reads SVGIG (reference sequence).

The chain uses TRBV14 and TRBJ2-7; D is undetermined. Germline lookup yields CDR1 SGHDN and CDR2 FVKESK. The V end lost 1 base, the J end lost 9 bases, and 22 bases lay between the germline ends. The CDR3 is 16 residues long. This CDR3 reads CASSQGGVGRPSRQYF. CDR3 bases: TGTGCCAGCAGCCAAGGAGGCGTCGGCAGACCCTCTAGGCAGTACTTC.

The chain uses TRBV5-6 and TRBJ2-1; the match to TRBD2 covers 9 bases. CDR1 and CDR2 (germline): SGHDT, YYEEEE. The CDR3 extends over 15 amino acids. J was trimmed by 4 bases and V by 4 bases; bases with no gene match: 6. DNA of the CDR3: TGTGCCAGCAGCGTGCTAGCGGGGCGATACAATGAGCAGTTCTTC. Residues: CASSVLAGRYNEQFF.

The sample holds one count of this clone. The chain is built from TRBV5-1 and TRBJ1-1; D is possibly TRBD1 (6 bases). This CDR3 is 14 amino acids long. Germline assignment: CDR1 SGHRS and CDR2 YFSETQ. V shed 0 bases and J shed 5 bases, with 11 bases lying between them. Here the CDR3 reads CASSLVQGSTEAFF. The CDR3 nucleotides are TGCGCCAGCAGCTTGGTTCAGGGGTCGACTGAAGCTTTCTTT. Full variable domain (remainder filled in from reference TRBV5-1 and TRBJ1-1): KAGVTQTPRYLIKTRGQQVTLSCSPISGHRSVSWYQQTPGQGLQFLFEYFSETQRNKGNFPGRFSGRQFSNSRSEMNVSTLELGDSALYLCASSLVQGSTEAFFGQGTRLTVV.

The genes are TRBV5-1 and TRBJ1-5, with 7 bases identical to TRBD1. This CDR3 spans 16 amino acids. V lost 0 bases to trimming and J lost 7 bases; unmatched junction nucleotides: 10. Germline-derived CDR1 and CDR2 are SGHRS and YFSETQ. This CDR3 is CASSLGDHQGGQPQHF. The CDR3 DNA reads TGCGCCAGCAGCTTGGGGGATCATCAGGGGGGCCAGCCCCAGCATTTT.